This T cell receptor beta chain was observed in a study of T cells after yellow fever vaccination (dated 2019 in TCRdb). Background on the whole study: Libraries from fractions with low cell numbers were prepared with the SMART-Seq v4 Ultra Low Input RNA kit. To follow T-cell clones before and after both primary and booster YFV17D yellow fever vaccination, bulk TCR alpha and beta repertoires underwent longitudinal sequencing. Two healthy male donors, one aged 18 to 29 and one aged 30 to 40 years, made up the cohort. Blood was collected at multiple timepoints before and after primary and secondary immunization, and bulk PBMC replicates and cell subsets were isolated.

The investigation overall reported the following: A small fraction of clonotypes showed up in both the CD4 and CD8 compartments, probably as a result of convergent recombination. Only a couple of donors were included in the study, so the extent to which the findings can be generalized is limited. Compared with the primary T-cell response, the secondary T-cell response was faster but weaker, reaching its peak on day 5 rather than on day 15. FACS-sorted repertoires could contain abundant contaminating clonotypes from the bulk population, so computational filtering was required. Most clones expanded after primary vaccination (about 96% of CD4 and 88% of CD8) were re-detected after the booster, suggesting that broad memory maintenance occurred.

As concerns this clonotype: The antigen this receptor binds is unknown. No much larger clonotype is one base removed from it; base qualities were not supplied.

Germline trimming: 0 bases from V, 4 bases from J; junction bases outside gene matches: 6. The CDR3 starts with the cysteine, ends with the phenylalanine, and has 17 residues. Only the CDR3 region is kept as DNA, spanning 51 bases read in frame from base 1. In the germline V gene (reference sequence), CDR1 corresponds to DFQATT and CDR2 to SNEGSKA. According to the study, the label for this sample's treatment or condition signals: live attenuated yellow fever vaccine strain. A standard Ficoll-Paque protocol was used to isolate PBMCs from peripheral blood. Dynabeads CD4 and CD8 positive selection kits were used to isolate the CD4 and CD8 T-cell fractions. RNA was extracted with TriZol from bulk PBMCs, CD4 and CD8 fractions, and dextramer-positive and dextramer-negative fractions. Reads for this sample came from an Illumina NovaSeq 6000. TCR cDNA was synthesized by 5'RACE template switching, which introduced a universal primer site and unique molecular identifiers. cDNA synthesis was primed from both the TCR alpha and TCR beta constant segments. Library amplification used two PCR steps, and the second PCR step added sample barcodes and sequencing adapters. Sequencing of libraries was performed on Illumina HiSeq 2500 (2x100 bp) or NovaSeq (2x150 bp). As for the original processing: MIGEC handled demultiplexing of reads and collapsing into UMI consensus sequences, while MiXCR performed V(D)J alignment. Clonotypes responding to the vaccine were identified with edgeR on replicate PBMC samples, with the criteria of FDR below 0.01 and a log2 fold change above 5 up to day 15. Bulk clonotypes were assigned CD4 or CD8 identity according to which sequenced CD4 or CD8 repertoire held them at higher abundance. TCRdb handled the public reads itself, with Q25 trimming in fastp and clone calling in MiXCR, and kept productive beta chains. Identical CDR3 proteins give one entry, which carries the most common genes and DNA. For this entry, the V and J calls and clone size follow TCRdb and not the study's own pipeline. The sample records approximately 300,000 distinct CDR3 sequences, about 10% of which are singletons. Clones ranked in the top ten supply less than 3.5% of the sample.

This TCR came from a man younger than 35 who received the YFV17D yellow fever vaccine. The input for sequencing was CD4+ T cells sorted from PBMCs, taken 45 days after the yellow fever booster vaccination. The V gene is TRBV20-1 and the J gene is TRBJ1-6; the central 10 bases match TRBD1. The DNA sequence is TGCAGTGCTAGAGATGGGGACAGGGGACTTTATAATTCACCCCTCCACTTT. Translated, it gives CSARDGDRGLYNSPLHF.